This note documents a single T cell receptor beta chain sequence. Its cognate antigen is unknown. MiXCR, applied by TCRdb to the 5' RACE reads, yields one record per CDR3 protein. The sample holds hundreds of thousands of distinct CDR3 sequences, around 15% seen once. Between the trimmed V and J ends, which lost 3 bases and 4 bases, there was a span of 9 bases. Germline-derived CDR1 and CDR2 are DFQATT and SNEGSKA (reference sequence). CDR3 size: 12 residues. These data belong to a study of identical twins. Study-wide findings and caveats: In drawing conclusions, the study used cross-sectional statistical analysis and did not follow the same donors. Excess sharing by twins proved weaker in beta out-of-frame sequences. Abundant beta clonotypes from cord blood had fewer insertions, unlike memory repertoires, which showed none. Potential partial confounding of zero-insertion analyses by invariant MAIT and iNKT cells was noted.

The chain has TRBV20-1 and TRBJ1-2, with D possibly TRBD1 on 5 matching bases. The sequence came from a woman aged 18-35 years in good health. What was sequenced was memory (CD45RO+) T cells sorted from blood. The CDR3 reads CSASDRSYGYTF. In DNA form, the CDR3 reads TGCAGTGCTAGTGACAGAAGCTATGGCTACACCTTC.